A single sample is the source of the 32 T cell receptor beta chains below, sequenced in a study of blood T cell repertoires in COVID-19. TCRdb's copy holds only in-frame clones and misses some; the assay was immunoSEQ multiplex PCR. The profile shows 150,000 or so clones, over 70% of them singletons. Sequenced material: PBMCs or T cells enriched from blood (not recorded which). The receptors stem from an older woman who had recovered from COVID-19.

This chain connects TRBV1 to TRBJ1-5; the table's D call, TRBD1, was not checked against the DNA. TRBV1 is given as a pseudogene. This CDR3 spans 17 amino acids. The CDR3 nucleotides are TGCACCAGCAGCCAAGGCCCAAGTGGGGCTAAGGGTCAGCCCCAGCATTTT. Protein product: CTSSQGPSGAKGQPQHF.

The CDR3 DNA follows: TGTGCCACCAGCAGAGATCGACAGGGGGGGCACTCCAATCAGCCCCAGCATTTT. Its protein product is CATSRDRQGGHSNQPQHF. The chain recombines TRBV15 with TRBJ1-5; 9 bases align to TRBD1. Germline V gives CDR1 LNHNV, CDR2 YYDKDF (reference sequence). CDR3 length equals 18 residues. V lost 0 bases to trimming and J lost 3 bases; unmatched junction nucleotides: 9.

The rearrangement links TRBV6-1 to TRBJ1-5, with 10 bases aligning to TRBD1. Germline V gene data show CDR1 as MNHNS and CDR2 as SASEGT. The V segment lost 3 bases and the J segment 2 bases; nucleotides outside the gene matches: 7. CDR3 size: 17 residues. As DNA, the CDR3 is TGTGCCAGCAGTGATAGGGGACAGGGGCCGCGCAATCAGCCCCAGCATTTT. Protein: CASSDRGQGPRNQPQHF.

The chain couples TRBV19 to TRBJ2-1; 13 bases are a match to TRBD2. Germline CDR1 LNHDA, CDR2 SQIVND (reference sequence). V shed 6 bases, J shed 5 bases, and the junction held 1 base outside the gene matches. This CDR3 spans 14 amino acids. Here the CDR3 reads CASRGTSGDNEQFF. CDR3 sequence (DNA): TGTGCCAGTAGGGGGACTAGCGGGGACAATGAGCAGTTCTTC.

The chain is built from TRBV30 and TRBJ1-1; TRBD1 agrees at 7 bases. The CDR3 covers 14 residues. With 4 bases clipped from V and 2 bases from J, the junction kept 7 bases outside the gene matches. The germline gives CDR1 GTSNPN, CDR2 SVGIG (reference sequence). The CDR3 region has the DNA TGTGCCTGGAAACAGGGGCTCCGAAACACTGAAGCTTTCTTT. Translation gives CAWKQGLRNTEAFF.

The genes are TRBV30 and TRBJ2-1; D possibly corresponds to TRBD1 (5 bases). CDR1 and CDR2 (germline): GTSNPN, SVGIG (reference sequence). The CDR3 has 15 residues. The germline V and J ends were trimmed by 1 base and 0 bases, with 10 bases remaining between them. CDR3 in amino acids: CAWSDYRSSYNEQFF. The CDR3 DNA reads TGTGCCTGGAGTGATTACAGGAGCTCCTACAATGAGCAGTTCTTC. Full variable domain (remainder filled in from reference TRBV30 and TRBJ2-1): SQTIHQWPATLVQPVGSPLSLECTVEGTSNPNLYWYRQAAGRGLQLLFYSVGIGQISSEVPQNLSASRPQDRQFILSSKKLLLSDSGFYLCAWSDYRSSYNEQFFGPGTRLTVL.

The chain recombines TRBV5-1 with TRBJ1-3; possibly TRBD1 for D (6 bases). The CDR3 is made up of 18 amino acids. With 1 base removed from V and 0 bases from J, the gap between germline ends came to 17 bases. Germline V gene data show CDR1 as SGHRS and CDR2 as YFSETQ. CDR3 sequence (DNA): TGCGCCAGCAGCTTGTATGGGGGCCCGGCGAACTCTGGAAACACCATATATTTT. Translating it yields CASSLYGGPANSGNTIYF.

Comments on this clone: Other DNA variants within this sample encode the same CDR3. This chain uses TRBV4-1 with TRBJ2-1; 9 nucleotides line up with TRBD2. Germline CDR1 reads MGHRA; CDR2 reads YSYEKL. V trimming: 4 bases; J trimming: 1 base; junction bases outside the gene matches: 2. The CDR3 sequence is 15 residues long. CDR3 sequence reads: CASSPSGDSYNEQFF. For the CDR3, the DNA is TGCGCCAGCAGCCCTAGCGGGGATTCCTACAATGAGCAGTTCTTC.

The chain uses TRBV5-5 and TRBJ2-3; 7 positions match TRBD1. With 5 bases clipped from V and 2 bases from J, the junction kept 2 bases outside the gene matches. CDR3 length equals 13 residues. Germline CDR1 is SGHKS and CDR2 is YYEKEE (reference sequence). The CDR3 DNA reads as TGTGCCAGCAGGGGACAGCCCACAGATACGCAGTATTTT. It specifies CASRGQPTDTQYF.

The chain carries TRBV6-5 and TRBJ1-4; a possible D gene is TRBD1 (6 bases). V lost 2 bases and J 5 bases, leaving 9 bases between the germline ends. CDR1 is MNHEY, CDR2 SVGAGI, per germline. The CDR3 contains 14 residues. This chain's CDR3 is CASSYGTLNEKLFF. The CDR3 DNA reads TGTGCCAGCAGTTACGGGACATTAAATGAAAAACTGTTTTTT.

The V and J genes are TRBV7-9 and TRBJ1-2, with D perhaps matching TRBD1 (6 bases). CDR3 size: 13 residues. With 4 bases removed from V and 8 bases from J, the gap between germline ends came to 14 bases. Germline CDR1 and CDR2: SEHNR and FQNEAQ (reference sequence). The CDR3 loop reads CASSSTGTGGYTF. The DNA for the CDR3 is TGTGCCAGCAGCTCGACAGGTACGGGAGGCTACACCTTC.

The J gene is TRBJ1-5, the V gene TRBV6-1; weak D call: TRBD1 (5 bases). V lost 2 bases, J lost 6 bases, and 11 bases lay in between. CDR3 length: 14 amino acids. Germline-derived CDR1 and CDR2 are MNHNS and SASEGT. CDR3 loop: CASSEWGGGQPQHF. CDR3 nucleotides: TGTGCCAGCAGTGAATGGGGGGGTGGTCAGCCCCAGCATTTT.

The CDR3 is CASSLWAGGVETQYF. The CDR3 region has the DNA TGTGCCAGCAGTTTATGGGCAGGGGGAGTGGAGACCCAGTACTTC. This rearrangement joins TRBV27 to TRBJ2-5; 7 bases are shared with TRBD1. Germline loops: CDR1 MNHEY, CDR2 SMNVEV (reference sequence). J lost 5 bases, V lost 1 base, and 7 bases had no gene match. The CDR3 runs 15 residues.

CDR3 amino acids: CASRKDRNANYGYTF. The CDR3 coding sequence is TGTGCCAGCAGGAAGGACAGGAACGCTAACTATGGCTACACCTTC. V and J are TRBV6-5 and TRBJ1-2; TRBD1 aligns across 7 bases. V lost 6 bases to trimming and J lost 0 bases; unmatched junction nucleotides: 7. The CDR3 is 15 amino acids. Looked up from germline, CDR1 is MNHEY and CDR2 is SVGAGI.

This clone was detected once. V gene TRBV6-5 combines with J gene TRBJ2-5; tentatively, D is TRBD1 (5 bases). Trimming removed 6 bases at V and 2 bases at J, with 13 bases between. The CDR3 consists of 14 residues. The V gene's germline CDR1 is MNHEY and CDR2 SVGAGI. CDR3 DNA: TGTGCCAGCAGAGGGGAATTCGGACAAGAGACCCAGTACTTC. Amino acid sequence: CASRGEFGQETQYF.

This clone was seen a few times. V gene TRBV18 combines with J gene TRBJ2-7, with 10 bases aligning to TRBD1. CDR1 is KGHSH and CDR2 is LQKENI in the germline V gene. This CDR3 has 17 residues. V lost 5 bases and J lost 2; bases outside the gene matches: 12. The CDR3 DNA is TGTGCCAGCTCAGCTGCCCCGTCCGGGACAGGGGCCTACGAGCAGTACTTC. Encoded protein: CASSAAPSGTGAYEQYF.

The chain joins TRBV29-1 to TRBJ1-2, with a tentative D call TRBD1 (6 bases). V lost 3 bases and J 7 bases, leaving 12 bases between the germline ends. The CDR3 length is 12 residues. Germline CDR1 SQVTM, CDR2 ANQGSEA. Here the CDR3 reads CSVDQGSGGYTF. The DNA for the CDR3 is TGCAGCGTTGATCAGGGGTCGGGTGGCTACACCTTC.

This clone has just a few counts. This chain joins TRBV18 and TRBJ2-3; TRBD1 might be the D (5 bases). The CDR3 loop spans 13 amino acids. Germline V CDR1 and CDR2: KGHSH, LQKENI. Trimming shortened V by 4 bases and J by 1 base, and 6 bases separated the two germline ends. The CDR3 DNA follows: TGTGCCAGCTCACAGACAGGCACAGATACGCAGTATTTT. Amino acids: CASSQTGTDTQYF. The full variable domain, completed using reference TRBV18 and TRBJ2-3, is NAGVMQNPRHLVRRRGQEARLRCSPMKGHSHVYWYRQLPEEGLKFMVYLQKENIIDESGMPKERFSAEFPKEGPSILRIQQVVRGDSAAYFCASSQTGTDTQYFGPGTRLTVL.

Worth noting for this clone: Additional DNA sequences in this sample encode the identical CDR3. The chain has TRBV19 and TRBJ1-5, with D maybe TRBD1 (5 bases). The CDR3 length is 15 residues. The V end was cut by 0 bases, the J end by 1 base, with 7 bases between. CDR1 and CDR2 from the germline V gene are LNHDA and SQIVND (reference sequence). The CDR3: CASSIDRGSNQPQHF. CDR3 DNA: TGTGCCAGTAGTATAGATCGGGGGAGCAATCAGCCCCAGCATTTT.

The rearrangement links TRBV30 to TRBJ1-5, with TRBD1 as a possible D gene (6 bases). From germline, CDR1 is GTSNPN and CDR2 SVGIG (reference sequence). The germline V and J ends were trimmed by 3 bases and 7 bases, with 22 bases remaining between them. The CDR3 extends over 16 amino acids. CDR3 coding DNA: TGTGCCTGGAGCCCTTCGAACAGGGCTACCTACCAGCCCCAGCATTTT. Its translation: CAWSPSNRATYQPQHF.

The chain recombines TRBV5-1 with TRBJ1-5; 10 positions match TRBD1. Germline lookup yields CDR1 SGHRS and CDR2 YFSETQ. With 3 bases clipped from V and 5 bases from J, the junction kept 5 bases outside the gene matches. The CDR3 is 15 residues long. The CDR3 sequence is CASSWTGGKDQPQHF. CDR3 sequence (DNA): TGCGCCAGCAGCTGGACAGGGGGGAAAGATCAGCCCCAGCATTTT.

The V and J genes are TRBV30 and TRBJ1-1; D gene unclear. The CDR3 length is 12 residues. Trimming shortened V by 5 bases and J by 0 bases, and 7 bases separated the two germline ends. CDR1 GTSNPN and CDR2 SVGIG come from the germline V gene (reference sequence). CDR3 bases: TGTGCCTGGTCCAGATTGAACACTGAAGCTTTCTTT. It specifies CAWSRLNTEAFF.

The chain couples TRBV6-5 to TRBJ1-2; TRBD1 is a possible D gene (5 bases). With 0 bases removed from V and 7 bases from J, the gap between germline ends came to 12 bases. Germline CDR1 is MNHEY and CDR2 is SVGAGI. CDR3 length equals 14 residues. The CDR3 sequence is CASSYSIRGFGYTF. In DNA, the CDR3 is TGTGCCAGCAGTTACTCGATTAGGGGTTTTGGCTACACCTTC.

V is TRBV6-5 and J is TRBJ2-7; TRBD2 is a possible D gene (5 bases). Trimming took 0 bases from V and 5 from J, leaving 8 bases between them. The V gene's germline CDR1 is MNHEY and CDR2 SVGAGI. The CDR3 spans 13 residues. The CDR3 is CASSYSGSDEQYF. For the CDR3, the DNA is TGTGCCAGCAGTTACTCAGGGAGCGACGAGCAGTACTTC.

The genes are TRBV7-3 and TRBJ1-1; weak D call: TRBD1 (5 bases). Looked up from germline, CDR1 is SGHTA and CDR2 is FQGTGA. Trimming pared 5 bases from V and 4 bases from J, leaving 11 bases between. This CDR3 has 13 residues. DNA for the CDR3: TGTGCCAGCAGCGCTCGGGGGGGCACTGAAGCTTTCTTT. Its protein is CASSARGGTEAFF.

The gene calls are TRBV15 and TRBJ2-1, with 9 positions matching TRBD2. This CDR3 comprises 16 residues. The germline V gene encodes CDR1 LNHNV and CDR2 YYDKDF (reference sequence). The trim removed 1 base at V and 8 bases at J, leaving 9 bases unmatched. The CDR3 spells CATSRGGGGARDEQFF. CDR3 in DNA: TGTGCCACCAGCAGAGGGGGCGGGGGGGCAAGGGATGAGCAGTTCTTC.

The CDR3 loop is CASSKVGQGCHEQYF. CDR3 DNA sequence: TGTGCCAGCAGCAAAGTGGGACAGGGATGCCACGAGCAGTACTTC. The chain carries TRBV21-1 and TRBJ2-7; TRBD1, the D gene given by the table, was not confirmed from the DNA. TRBV21-1 is classified as a pseudogene. This CDR3 region has 15 residues.

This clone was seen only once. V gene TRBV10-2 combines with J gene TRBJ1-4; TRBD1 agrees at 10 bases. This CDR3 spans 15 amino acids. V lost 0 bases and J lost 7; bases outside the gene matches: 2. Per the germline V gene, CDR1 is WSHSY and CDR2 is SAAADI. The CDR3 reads CASSESTGGREKLFF. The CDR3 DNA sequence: TGCGCCAGCAGTGAGTCGACAGGGGGCCGTGAAAAACTGTTTTTT.

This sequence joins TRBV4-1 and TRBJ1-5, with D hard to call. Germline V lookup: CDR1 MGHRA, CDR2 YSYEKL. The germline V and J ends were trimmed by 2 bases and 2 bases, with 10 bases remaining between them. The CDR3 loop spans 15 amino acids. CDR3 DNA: TGCGCCAGCAGCCAATATAGGGAGGGCAATCAGCCCCAGCATTTT. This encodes CASSQYREGNQPQHF.

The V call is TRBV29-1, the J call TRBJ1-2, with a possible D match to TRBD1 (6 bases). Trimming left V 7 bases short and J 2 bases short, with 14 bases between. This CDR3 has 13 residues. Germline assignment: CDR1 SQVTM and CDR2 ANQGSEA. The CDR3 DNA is TGCAGCGCCCAGTCAGGGGCGAACTATGGCTACACCTTC. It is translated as CSAQSGANYGYTF.

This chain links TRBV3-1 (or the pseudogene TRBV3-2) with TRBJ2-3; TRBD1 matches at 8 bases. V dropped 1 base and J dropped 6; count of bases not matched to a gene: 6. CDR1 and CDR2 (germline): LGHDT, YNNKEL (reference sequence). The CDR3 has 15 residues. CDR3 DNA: TGTGCCAGCAGCCAAGGGTGGACAGGGACTGATACGCAGTATTTT. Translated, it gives CASSQGWTGTDTQYF.

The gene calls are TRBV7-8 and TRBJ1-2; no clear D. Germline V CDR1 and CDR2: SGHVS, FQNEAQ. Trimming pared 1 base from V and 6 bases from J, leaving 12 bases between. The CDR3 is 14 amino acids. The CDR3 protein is CASSLVFSDNGYTF. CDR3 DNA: TGTGCCAGCAGCTTAGTTTTTTCAGACAATGGCTACACCTTC.